This paragraph covers one TCR beta chain sequence. Its cognate antigen is unknown. Here immunoSEQ multiplex PCR was the method, and the copy in TCRdb shows in-frame clones only, minus some. The data show some 5,300 clones, about 60% seen once. Trimming took 3 bases from V and 1 from J, leaving 8 bases between them. The CDR3 extends over 14 amino acids. Germline V gene lookup returns CDR1 SGHTA and CDR2 FQGTGA. This specimen comes from a study of CD8 T cell repertoires and HIV-1 epitope variants. Findings and caveats of the study: Beta chains alone show antigen proliferation, not cytokine profile or function.

The TCR originated in a male donor with HIV. J is TRBJ2-3 and V is TRBV7-3; D uncertain. Material for sequencing was cultured CD8+ T cells derived from PBMCs. CDR3 protein: CASSFVVGTDTQYF. The CDR3 bases are TGTGCCAGCAGCTTTGTGGTTGGCACAGATACGCAGTATTTT.